The 14 T cell receptor beta chains in this list originate from one sample, sequenced in a study of CD8 T cells in ankylosing spondylitis. Using its own MiXCR run on the 5' RACE reads, TCRdb lists one record per CDR3 protein. The data contain around 250,000 distinct CDR3 sequences, 15% to 20% of them singletons. Source material: blood, either unsorted or a sorted T cell fraction (not recorded which). The receptors shown here come from a male donor with ankylosing spondylitis or in good health (not recorded which).

This clonotype was observed a few times. This chain joins TRBV5-1 and TRBJ2-1; no reliable D call. V dropped 1 base and J dropped 7 bases, with 9 bases sitting between them. The CDR3 extends over 13 amino acids. Germline loops: CDR1 SGHRS, CDR2 YFSETQ. CDR3 amino acids: CASSLPGSNEQFF. In DNA form, the CDR3 reads TGCGCCAGCAGCTTGCCAGGATCAAATGAGCAGTTCTTC.

This clonotype was seen only a few times. One junction end does not reproduce the germline sequence, and a read error may be involved. The V gene is TRBV7-7, the J gene TRBJ2-2; D is unclear. CDR1 is SSHAT, CDR2 FNYEAQ, per germline (reference sequence). The CDR3 loop spans 12 amino acids. The CDR3 here is CASSPHAGELFF. The DNA of the CDR3 is TGTGCTAGCAGCCCACACGCCGGGGAGCTGTTTTTT.

This clonotype was detected only a few times. The chain employs TRBV4-1 and TRBJ2-7, with D possibly matching TRBD2 (6 bases). V lost 5 bases, J lost 0 bases, and 8 bases lay in between. Germline V gives CDR1 MGHRA, CDR2 YSYEKL. This CDR3 contains 13 residues. The CDR3 sequence: CASSAGSSYEQYF. The CDR3 DNA reads TGCGCCAGCAGCGCGGGAAGCTCCTACGAGCAGTACTTC.

The V call is TRBV29-1, the J call TRBJ2-7; weak D call: TRBD1 (7 bases). This CDR3 has 14 amino acids. CDR1 and CDR2 from the germline V gene are SQVTM and ANQGSEA. V was clipped by 2 bases and J by 1 base, with 12 bases between them. In DNA form, the CDR3 reads TGCAGCGTTGAAATGGCAGGGGGGTCCTACGAGCAGTACTTC. It codes for CSVEMAGGSYEQYF.

The chain has TRBV6-1 and TRBJ2-1, with D perhaps matching TRBD1 (5 bases). The CDR3 is made up of 13 amino acids. Germline lookup yields CDR1 MNHNS and CDR2 SASEGT. V was pared by 7 bases and J by 9 bases, with 16 bases between. CDR3 nucleotide sequence: TGTGCCAGCATCCCTACAGGCGGTGGTGAGCAGTTCTTC. Translation: CASIPTGGGEQFF.

The V and J genes are TRBV5-1 and TRBJ2-7; 7 bases agree with TRBD1. The CDR3 is made up of 16 amino acids. Germline assignment: CDR1 SGHRS and CDR2 YFSETQ. With V trimmed by 2 bases and J by 1 base, 9 bases remained unmatched. DNA of the CDR3: TGCGCCAGCAGCTTCGACAGGGAGAGAGGTTCCTACGAGCAGTACTTC. Translation: CASSFDRERGSYEQYF.

The chain employs TRBV19 and TRBJ1-5; possibly TRBD1 for D (5 bases). Trimming cost V 7 bases and J 6 bases, with 13 bases left between them. This CDR3 region has 13 residues. Germline-derived CDR1 and CDR2 are LNHDA and SQIVND (reference sequence). CDR3: CASMGRDAQPQHF. DNA for the CDR3: TGTGCCAGTATGGGGAGGGACGCTCAGCCCCAGCATTTT. The full variable domain, in which reference TRBV19 and TRBJ1-5 provide the parts outside the CDR3, is DGGITQSPKYLFRKEGQNVTLSCEQNLNHDAMYWYRQDPGQGLRLIYYSQIVNDFQKGDIAEGYSVSREKKESFPLTVTSAQKNPTAFYLCASMGRDAQPQHFGDGTRLSIL.

V is TRBV20-1 and J is TRBJ1-1, with 8 bases that match TRBD1. The germline CDR1 and CDR2 sequences are DFQATT and SNEGSKA (reference sequence). J was trimmed by 1 base and V by 6 bases; bases with no gene match: 10. The CDR3 length is 15 residues. CDR3 sequence: CSATTGGGGNTEAFF. The DNA of the CDR3 is TGCAGTGCGACTACAGGGGGTGGGGGGAACACTGAAGCTTTCTTT.

The chain recombines TRBV4-3 with TRBJ2-1; 11 bases map to TRBD1. CDR1 LGHNA and CDR2 YSLEER come from the germline V gene. Trimming took 0 bases from V and 6 from J; bases not matched to a gene: 4. The CDR3 contains 16 residues. The CDR3 is CASSQDIGTGGNEQFF. The CDR3 DNA sequence: TGCGCCAGCAGCCAAGATATAGGGACAGGGGGCAATGAGCAGTTCTTC.

This clonotype turned up a few times. This chain uses TRBV9 with TRBJ2-3, with 9 bases lining up with TRBD2. Germline trimming cut 4 bases from V and 5 bases from J; bases unmatched to any gene: 14. This CDR3 spans 17 amino acids. Germline lookup yields CDR1 SGDLS and CDR2 YYNGEE. CDR3: CASSLMVVAGAGDTQYF. The DNA of the CDR3 is TGTGCCAGCAGCCTGATGGTGGTAGCGGGAGCGGGAGATACGCAGTATTTT.

This clonotype came up many times. The chain combines TRBV10-2 with TRBJ1-4; D ambiguous. Trimming left V 3 bases short and J 0 bases short, with 8 bases between. CDR3 length equals 15 residues. Germline V gives CDR1 WSHSY, CDR2 SAAADI. The CDR3 DNA follows: TGCGCCAGCAGTGAAACCGGAGCAACTAATGAAAAACTGTTTTTT. Residues: CASSETGATNEKLFF.

V and J are TRBV28 and TRBJ2-5; D might be TRBD2 (5 bases). The V gene lost 7 bases and the J gene lost 5 bases, with 26 bases spanning the gap. Germline CDR1 reads MDHEN; CDR2 reads SYDVKM. The CDR3 contains 17 residues. The CDR3 DNA reads TGTGCCAGCAACTCGTTGGTGGGAGTAGGTATGATGGAGACCCAGTACTTC. This translates into CASNSLVGVGMMETQYF.

This clonotype was counted ten times or more. The gene calls are TRBV5-8 and TRBJ2-7; D unresolved. This CDR3 contains 15 residues. Trimming cost V 0 bases and J 0 bases, with 10 bases left between them. Germline loops: CDR1 SGHTS, CDR2 YDEGEE. The CDR3 nucleotides are TGTGCCAGCAGCTTGGTTGTTCCGAGCTCCTACGAGCAGTACTTC. This gives the protein CASSLVVPSSYEQYF. Filled out from reference TRBV5-8 and TRBJ2-7, the complete variable domain reads EAGVTQSPTHLIKTRGQQATLRCSPISGHTSVYWYQQALGLGLQFLLWYDEGEERNRGNFPPRFSGRQFPNYSSELNVNALELEDSALYLCASSLVVPSSYEQYFGPGTRLTVT.

The sample holds a few counts of this clonotype. V gene TRBV11-2 combines with J gene TRBJ2-1; 12 bases are shared with TRBD2. CDR1 is SGHAT and CDR2 is FQNNGV in the germline V gene. The CDR3 totals 16 residues. V gave up 4 bases and J gave up 3 bases; unmatched junction bases: 4. CDR3 amino acids: CASSSRTSGNYNEQFF. The CDR3 region has the DNA TGTGCCAGCAGCTCGAGGACTAGCGGGAACTACAATGAGCAGTTCTTC.